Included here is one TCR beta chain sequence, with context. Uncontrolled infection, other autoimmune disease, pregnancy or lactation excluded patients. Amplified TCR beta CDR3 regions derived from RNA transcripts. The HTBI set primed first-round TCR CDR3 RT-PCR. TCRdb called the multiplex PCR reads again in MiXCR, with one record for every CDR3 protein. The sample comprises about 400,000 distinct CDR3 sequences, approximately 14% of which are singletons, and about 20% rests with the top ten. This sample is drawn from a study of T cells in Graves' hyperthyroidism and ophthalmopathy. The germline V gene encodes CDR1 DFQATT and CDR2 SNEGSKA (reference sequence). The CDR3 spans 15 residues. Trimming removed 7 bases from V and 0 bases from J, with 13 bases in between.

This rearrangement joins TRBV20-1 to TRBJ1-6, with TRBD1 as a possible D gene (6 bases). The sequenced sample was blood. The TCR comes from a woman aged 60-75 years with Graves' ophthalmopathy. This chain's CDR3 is CSVPDSRSYNSPLHF. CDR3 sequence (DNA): TGCAGTGTTCCGGACAGTCGCTCCTATAATTCACCCCTCCACTTT.